A selection of T cell receptor beta chains follows, all from one sample in a study of spatial heterogeneity in lung cancer. TCRdb reprocessed the 5' RACE reads with MiXCR, giving one entry per CDR3 protein. The data hold approximately 2,100 distinct CDR3 sequences, with 8.5% to 10% observed a single time. This specimen was lung tumor tissue, taken at surgery. Source of these receptors: a female donor with early-stage non-small cell lung cancer. CDR3s include the opening cysteine and the closing phenylalanine or tryptophan. Each record gives: clone size, V gene, J gene, D gene, CDR3 protein, CDR3 DNA. The D gene is left open where the match is weak. Clone size is not always given. Where it is, it says once, few, many or a class for expanded clones.

>medium-sized|TRBV6-5|TRBJ1-5|.
CASSPGQNNQPQHF
TGTGCCAGCAGCCCTGGACAGAACAATCAGCCCCAGCATTTT
>.|TRBV6-9|TRBJ2-3|.
CASRRDPSTDTQYF
TGTGCCAGCAGACGCGACCCTAGCACAGATACGCAGTATTTT
>medium-sized|TRBV12-3/TRBV12-4|TRBJ1-5|.
CASSRREGQPQHF
TGTGCCAGCTCTCGGAGGGAGGGGCAGCCCCAGCATTTT
>medium-sized|TRBV29-1|TRBJ1-5|.
CSVEIGKDQPQHF
TGCAGCGTTGAAATAGGGAAGGATCAGCCCCAGCATTTT
>large|TRBV7-2|TRBJ1-5|.
CASSARLGRDQPQHF
TGTGCCAGCAGCGCACGCTTAGGGCGAGACCAGCCCCAGCATTTT
>medium-sized|TRBV4-2|TRBJ2-7|.
CASSQEGAYPYEQYF
TGTGCCAGCAGCCAAGAGGGGGCCTACCCCTACGAGCAGTACTTC
>medium-sized|TRBV5-4|TRBJ2-2|.
CASSMGQSNTGELFF
TGTGCCAGCAGCATGGGACAATCGAACACCGGGGAGCTGTTTTTT
>medium-sized|TRBV5-1|TRBJ1-1|.
CASSGPDSYNTEAFF
TGCGCCAGCAGCGGGCCGGACAGCTACAACACTGAAGCTTTCTTT
>medium-sized|TRBV7-2|TRBJ2-3|TRBD2
CASTFGTSASTDTQYF
TGTGCCAGCACCTTTGGAACTAGCGCCAGCACAGATACGCAGTATTTT
>medium-sized|TRBV30|TRBJ2-1|.
CAWSVWGVNEQFF
TGTGCCTGGAGTGTATGGGGGGTAAATGAGCAGTTCTTC
>medium-sized|TRBV5-1|TRBJ1-4|.
CASSLGQTTNEKLFF
TGCGCCAGCAGCTTGGGCCAAACAACTAATGAAAAACTGTTTTTT
>.|TRBV24-1|TRBJ2-3|TRBD2
CATSDLTSGDRADTQYF
TGTGCCACCAGTGACCTGACTAGCGGGGACCGGGCAGATACGCAGTATTTT
>medium-sized|TRBV18|TRBJ2-2|.
CASSPTANTGELFF
TGTGCCAGCTCACCAACAGCGAACACCGGGGAGCTGTTTTTT
>medium-sized|TRBV20-1|TRBJ2-7|TRBD2
CSATLGTSGYEQYF
TGCAGTGCTACCCTCGGGACTAGCGGCTACGAGCAGTACTTC
>medium-sized|TRBV4-2|TRBJ1-5|.
CASSQELGINQPQHF
TGTGCCAGCAGCCAAGAACTCGGCATCAATCAGCCCCAGCATTTT
>medium-sized|TRBV11-2|TRBJ2-1|.
CASRVERTYNEQFF
TGTGCCAGTCGGGTGGAGCGGACGTACAATGAGCAGTTCTTC
>medium-sized|TRBV3-1|TRBJ2-5|TRBD2
CASSQLAGEETQYF
TGTGCCAGCAGCCAACTAGCGGGGGAAGAGACCCAGTACTTC
>.|TRBV12-3/TRBV12-4|TRBJ1-5|.
CASSGGGEGSNQPQHF
TGTGCCAGCAGTGGCGGAGGGGAAGGGAGCAATCAGCCCCAGCATTTT
>medium-sized|TRBV9|TRBJ2-2|.
CASSVHGGGELFF
TGTGCCAGCAGCGTACACGGTGGCGGGGAGCTGTTTTTT
>medium-sized|TRBV9|TRBJ2-5|.
CASSVTEETQYF
TGTGCCAGCAGCGTTACTGAAGAGACCCAGTACTTC
>.|TRBV7-2|TRBJ2-7|TRBD1
CASSPISGQSSYEQYF
TGTGCCAGCAGCCCAATATCGGGACAGAGCTCCTACGAGCAGTACTTC
>medium-sized|TRBV4-3|TRBJ1-2|.
CASSQETFGSLYGYTF
TGCGCCAGCAGCCAAGAAACTTTCGGCAGCCTCTATGGCTACACCTTC
>medium-sized|TRBV5-4|TRBJ2-4|.
CASSPNQGSIQYF
TGTGCCAGCAGCCCAAATCAGGGTAGCATTCAGTACTTC
>.|TRBV4-3|TRBJ1-2|.
CASSQEDDTDAYGYTF
TGCGCCAGCAGCCAAGAGGATGACACCGACGCCTATGGCTACACCTTC
>medium-sized|TRBV5-4|TRBJ2-7|TRBD1
CASSQRQGVGEQYF
TGTGCCAGCAGCCAACGACAGGGGGTGGGCGAGCAGTACTTC
>few|TRBV29-1|TRBJ1-1|.
CSAGGMNTEAFF
TGCAGCGCTGGCGGGATGAACACTGAAGCTTTCTTT
>medium-sized|TRBV6-2/TRBV6-3|TRBJ2-6|.
CATKGSSGANVLTF
TGTGCCACCAAGGGAAGTTCTGGGGCCAACGTCCTGACTTTC
>large|TRBV7-2|TRBJ1-5|.
CASSSGTSQPQHF
TGTGCCAGCAGCTCGGGGACTTCCCAGCCCCAGCATTTT
>medium-sized|TRBV6-1|TRBJ1-1|.
CASSPNRDTEAFF
TGTGCCAGCAGTCCCAACAGGGACACTGAAGCTTTCTTT